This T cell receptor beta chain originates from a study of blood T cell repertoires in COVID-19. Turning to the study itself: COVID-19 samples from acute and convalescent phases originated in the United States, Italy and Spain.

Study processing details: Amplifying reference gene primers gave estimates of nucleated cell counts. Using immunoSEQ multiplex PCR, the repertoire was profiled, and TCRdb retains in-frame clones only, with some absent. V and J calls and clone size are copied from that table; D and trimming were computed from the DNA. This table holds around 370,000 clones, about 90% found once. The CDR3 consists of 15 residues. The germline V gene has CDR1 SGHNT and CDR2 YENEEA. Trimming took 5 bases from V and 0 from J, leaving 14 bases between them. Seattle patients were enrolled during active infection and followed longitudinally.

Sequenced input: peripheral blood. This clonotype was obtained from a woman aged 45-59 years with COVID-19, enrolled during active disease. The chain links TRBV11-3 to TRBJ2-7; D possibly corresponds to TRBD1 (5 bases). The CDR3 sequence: CASSLDSLSSYEQYF. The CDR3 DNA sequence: TGTGCCAGCAGCCTCGACAGTCTGAGCTCCTACGAGCAGTACTTC.